The clone carrying this TCR beta chain was recorded a few times. The sample is drawn from a study of identical twins. The trim removed 6 bases at V and 13 bases at J, leaving 5 bases unmatched. CDR3 length: 11 amino acids. From germline, CDR1 is LGHDT and CDR2 YNNKEL (reference sequence). TCRdb re-called the 5' RACE reads through MiXCR, storing one row per CDR3 protein. The table has some 460,000 distinct CDR3 sequences, 11% to 15% seen once. This same sample was also part of a study on yellow fever vaccine responses in identical twins.

The chain has TRBV3-1 and TRBJ2-2, with TRBD2 matching over 7 bases. Material for sequencing was CD4+ T cells sorted from blood. The receptor was derived from a woman between 18 and 30 years old in good health. CDR3: CASRRGSGLFF. The CDR3 nucleotides read TGTGCCAGCAGGCGGGGGTCAGGGCTGTTTTTT.